The 31 T cell receptor beta chains below all came from one sample that was sequenced in a study of blood T cell repertoires in COVID-19. Repertoires were generated with immunoSEQ multiplex PCR, while TCRdb's copy carries only in-frame clones and drops some. Here the sample spans almost 500,000 clones, about nine tenths being singletons. The sequencing input was PBMCs or T cells enriched from blood (not recorded which). The source is a woman aged 60-70 years who had recovered from COVID-19.

CDR3 amino acids: CATSPRQGSYNEQFF. As DNA, the CDR3 is TGTGCCACCAGCCCTCGACAGGGCTCCTACAATGAGCAGTTCTTC. V and J are TRBV15 and TRBJ2-1, with 7 nucleotides matching TRBD1. The CDR3 runs 15 residues. The junction had 4 bases not matched to a gene; V was cut back by 5 bases and J by 0 bases. Germline V gene sequence: CDR1 LNHNV, CDR2 YYDKDF (reference sequence).

Here the CDR3 DNA reads TGTGCCAGCAGTGATTTGGACAGGGAGGAATCCTATAATTCACCCCTCCACTTT. This translates into CASSDLDREESYNSPLHF. V usage is TRBV6-4 and J usage is TRBJ1-6, with 8 bases fitting TRBD1. CDR3 length equals 18 residues. Germline values: CDR1 MRHNA, CDR2 SNTAGT. V was clipped by 3 bases and J by 1 base; unmatched bases: 8.

The chain employs TRBV10-3 and TRBJ1-1; D gene unclear. The V end lost 8 bases, the J end lost 3 bases, and 10 bases lay between the germline ends. CDR3 length equals 12 residues. From germline, CDR1 is ENHRY and CDR2 SYGVKD. The CDR3 loop is CAIGPADTEAFF. The CDR3 bases are TGTGCCATCGGTCCCGCGGACACTGAAGCTTTCTTT.

Only a few counts were recorded for this clone. The chain is built from TRBV4-1 and TRBJ1-1, with TRBD1 matching over 8 bases. CDR1 is MGHRA and CDR2 is YSYEKL in the germline V gene. The CDR3 extends over 15 amino acids. V lost 5 bases, J lost 4 bases, and 9 bases stayed unmatched. Here the CDR3 reads CASSSTGALSTEAFF. The CDR3 DNA is TGCGCCAGCAGCTCGACAGGGGCTTTGAGCACTGAAGCTTTCTTT.

The chain combines TRBV14 with TRBJ1-1; D uncertain. CDR3 length: 15 residues. The V end was cut by 0 bases, the J end by 4 bases, with 12 bases between. The germline gives CDR1 SGHDN, CDR2 FVKESK. CDR3 sequence: CASSQDERRITEAFF. In DNA, the CDR3 is TGTGCCAGCAGCCAAGATGAACGGAGGATCACTGAAGCTTTCTTT.

V and J are TRBV30 and TRBJ2-1; D might be TRBD1 (6 bases). CDR1 GTSNPN and CDR2 SVGIG come from the germline V gene (reference sequence). There are 13 residues in the CDR3. Trimming removed 2 bases from V and 2 bases from J, with 7 bases in between. CDR3: CAWSSGAYNEQFF. The CDR3 DNA reads TGTGCCTGGAGTTCAGGGGCCTACAATGAGCAGTTCTTC.

The chain employs TRBV6-1 and TRBJ2-3, with D perhaps TRBD2 (6 bases). The V gene's germline CDR1 is MNHNS and CDR2 SASEGT. The CDR3 contains 14 residues. The germline V and J ends were trimmed by 5 bases and 6 bases, with 15 bases remaining between them. DNA for the CDR3: TGTGCCAGCAGTCCCGGGACTGACGCGGATACGCAGTATTTT. Residues: CASSPGTDADTQYF.

This clone showed up just a few times. This chain links TRBV6-5 with TRBJ1-4; 8 nucleotides line up with TRBD1. CDR1 is MNHEY, CDR2 SVGAGI, per germline. The CDR3 runs 13 residues. The V gene end was trimmed by 6 bases and the J gene end by 8 bases; junction bases not matched to a gene: 5. The CDR3: CASSGQGGEKLFF. DNA of the CDR3: TGTGCCAGCAGCGGACAGGGTGGGGAAAAACTGTTTTTT.

This clone has more than one count but fewer than ten. The CDR3 sequence: CASSQDLTGISGNTIYF. CDR3 bases: TGTGCCAGCAGCCAAGACCTGACAGGGATCTCTGGAAACACCATATATTTT. The rearrangement links TRBV3-1 (or the pseudogene TRBV3-2) to TRBJ1-3, with TRBD1 identical over 7 bases. The CDR3 sequence is 17 residues long. Unmatched junction bases numbered 5, after V lost 0 bases and J lost 0 bases. Germline CDR1 is LGHDT and CDR2 is YNNKEL (reference sequence).

The rearrangement uses TRBV11-3 and TRBJ2-3; D call uncertain. Germline CDR1 and CDR2: SGHNT and YENEEA. V dropped 5 bases and J dropped 14 bases, with 20 bases sitting between them. CDR3 length: 13 amino acids. The DNA for the CDR3 is TGTGCCAGCAGCGTAAGCGAGGAACTTGGGTTGTATTTT. Protein sequence: CASSVSEELGLYF.

This sequence joins TRBV5-4 and TRBJ1-2; 7 nucleotides agree with TRBD1. Germline lookup yields CDR1 SGHNT and CDR2 YYREEE (reference sequence). With V trimmed by 0 bases and J by 7 bases, 9 bases remained unmatched. The CDR3 has 15 residues. In DNA form, the CDR3 reads TGTGCCAGCAGCTTGGAAGGGGGCAGCGTTTCTGGCTACACCTTC. Amino acids: CASSLEGGSVSGYTF.

The V and J genes are TRBV7-6 and TRBJ1-4; possibly TRBD1 for D (5 bases). This CDR3 comprises 16 residues. The germline V and J ends were trimmed by 1 base and 8 bases, with 17 bases remaining between them. The germline V gene encodes CDR1 SGHVS and CDR2 FNYEAQ. CDR3 DNA: TGTGCCAGCAGCTTAGGTTATGGCAGGGAGGAGGAAAAACTGTTTTTT. Its protein is CASSLGYGREEEKLFF. The full variable domain, rest sourced from reference TRBV7-6 and TRBJ1-4, is GAGVSQSPRYKVTKRGQDVALRCDPISGHVSLYWYRQALGQGPEFLTYFNYEAQQDKSGLPNDRFSAERPEGSISTLTIQRTEQRDSAMYRCASSLGYGREEEKLFFGSGTQLSVL.

V is TRBV13 and J is TRBJ1-3; a possible D gene is TRBD1 (5 bases). CDR3 length equals 14 residues. Looked up from germline, CDR1 is PRHDT and CDR2 is FYEKMQ (reference sequence). The V end was cut by 3 bases, the J end by 2 bases, with 8 bases between. The CDR3 sequence: CASSFGRAGNTIYF. In DNA form, the CDR3 reads TGTGCCAGCAGCTTCGGCAGGGCTGGAAACACCATATATTTT. Looking up the rest from reference TRBV13 and TRBJ1-3 gives the full variable domain: AAGVIQSPRHLIKEKRETATLKCYPIPRHDTVYWYQQGPGQDPQFLISFYEKMQSDKGSIPDRFSAQQFSDYHSELNMSSLELGDSALYFCASSFGRAGNTIYFGEGSWLTVV.

The V and J genes are TRBV12-3 or TRBV12-4 and TRBJ2-3; D unclear. The CDR3 spans 13 residues. V was shortened by 8 bases and J by 0 bases, with 9 bases between the two germline ends. The CDR3 reads CASELTSTDTQYF. CDR3 sequence (DNA): TGTGCCAGCGAACTAACTAGCACAGATACGCAGTATTTT.

This chain uses TRBV18 with TRBJ1-5, with 8 nucleotides matching TRBD1. This CDR3 region has 15 residues. Looked up from germline, CDR1 is KGHSH and CDR2 is LQKENI. Losses at the gene ends were 5 bases for V and 0 bases for J; bases not matched to a gene: 3. The CDR3 region is CASSRTGNSNQPQHF. The CDR3 DNA follows: TGTGCCAGCTCAAGGACAGGGAATAGCAATCAGCCCCAGCATTTT.

The J gene is TRBJ1-2, the V gene TRBV9, with a weak D call TRBD1 (6 bases). The CDR3 covers 14 residues. The germline V gene has CDR1 SGDLS and CDR2 YYNGEE. Trimming took off 2 bases at V and 5 bases at J, with 13 bases between the two ends. CDR3 residues: CASSVRSGAYGYTF. CDR3 in DNA: TGTGCCAGCAGCGTCAGGTCAGGGGCGTATGGCTACACCTTC.

Only one count was recorded for this clone. The V call is TRBV6-5, the J call TRBJ2-2; 11 bases agree with TRBD2. Looked up from germline, CDR1 is MNHEY and CDR2 is SVGAGI. V lost 5 bases to trimming and J lost 8 bases; unmatched junction nucleotides: 7. This CDR3 has 15 residues. This CDR3 reads CASSIAGGPLGELFF. The CDR3 region has the DNA TGTGCCAGCAGTATAGCGGGGGGGCCTTTAGGGGAGCTGTTTTTT.

The chain couples TRBV24-1 to TRBJ2-1, with 8 bases matching TRBD2. The CDR3 has 13 amino acids. The V and J ends lost 4 bases and 14 bases, in that order; junction bases with no gene match: 9. The germline gives CDR1 KGHDR, CDR2 SFDVKD. The CDR3 here is CATSDSGTRDKFF. Written as DNA, the CDR3 is TGTGCCACCAGTGACTCCGGGACTAGGGATAAGTTCTTC.

This clone was counted a single time. The V call is TRBV14, the J call TRBJ1-2; D uncertain. In germline, CDR1 is SGHDN, CDR2 FVKESK. The CDR3 loop spans 13 amino acids. Trimming stripped 4 bases from V and 4 bases from J, with 10 bases between. The CDR3 DNA reads TGTGCCAGCAGCCCCTCCCGGGGCTATGGCTACACCTTC. Protein sequence: CASSPSRGYGYTF.

The CDR3 nucleotides read TGCAGCGTTGAAGAGACAGGGGGCAGGGGCTACACCTTC. Its protein product is CSVEETGGRGYTF. The chain carries TRBV29-1 and TRBJ1-2; 10 bases are a match to TRBD1. CDR1 is SQVTM and CDR2 is ANQGSEA in the germline V gene. The CDR3 totals 13 residues. Unmatched junction bases numbered 3, after V lost 0 bases and J lost 8 bases.

This chain connects TRBV10-1 to TRBJ1-3, with D unclear. Trimming took off 8 bases at V and 0 bases at J, with 8 bases between the two ends. This CDR3 comprises 13 residues. Germline V lookup: CDR1 WNHNN, CDR2 SYGVQD (reference sequence). The CDR3 DNA reads as TGCGCCAGCGGAGAGAACTCTGGAAACACCATATATTTT. This gives the protein CASGENSGNTIYF.

The rearrangement joins TRBV3-1 (or the pseudogene TRBV3-2) to TRBJ1-4; perhaps TRBD1 as D (5 bases). V dropped 1 base and J dropped 3 bases, with 9 bases sitting between them. In germline, CDR1 is LGHDT, CDR2 YNNKEL (reference sequence). This CDR3 has 15 residues. The CDR3, as DNA: TGTGCCAGCAGCCAAGGCCCAGGGCCTAATGAAAAACTGTTTTTT. It translates to CASSQGPGPNEKLFF.

This clone was observed a single time. The sample has other DNA sequences that encode this CDR3 too. This sequence joins TRBV20-1 and TRBJ1-3; D remains ambiguous. With 3 bases removed from V and 4 bases from J, the gap between germline ends came to 4 bases. This CDR3 is 11 amino acids long. CDR1 DFQATT and CDR2 SNEGSKA come from the germline V gene (reference sequence). The CDR3 sequence is CSASSGNTIYF. The DNA for the CDR3 is TGCAGTGCTAGTTCGGGAAACACCATATATTTT.

The chain has TRBV14 and TRBJ2-2; 9 bases agree with TRBD1. The germline gives CDR1 SGHDN, CDR2 FVKESK. The CDR3 runs 17 residues. The V and J ends lost 3 bases and 4 bases, in that order; junction bases with no gene match: 9. The CDR3 sequence is CASSQHFPGQGTGELFF. The CDR3 nucleotides read TGTGCCAGCAGCCAGCACTTCCCGGGACAGGGCACCGGGGAGCTGTTTTTT.

The chain is built from TRBV30 and TRBJ2-5; tentatively, D is TRBD2 (5 bases). V lost 3 bases to trimming and J lost 4 bases, with 12 bases between them. The germline gives CDR1 GTSNPN, CDR2 SVGIG (reference sequence). This CDR3 comprises 13 residues. CDR3 in DNA: TGTGCCTGGAGCACGGGGAGAGGAGAGACCCAGTACTTC. Its translation is CAWSTGRGETQYF.

The chain carries TRBV6-2 or TRBV6-3 and TRBJ1-3; 9 bases match TRBD1. CDR3 length: 19 residues. Unmatched junction bases numbered 17, after V lost 7 bases and J lost 1 base. The V gene's germline CDR1 is MNHEY and CDR2 SVGEGT. CDR3 sequence (DNA): TGTGCCAGCACCCCGCGGACAGGGGCTACGCCTCTATCTGGAAACACCATATATTTT. This gives the protein CASTPRTGATPLSGNTIYF.

V is TRBV5-1 and J is TRBJ1-1; D might be TRBD1 (6 bases). V lost 4 bases and J 0 bases, leaving 16 bases between the germline ends. This CDR3 region has 16 residues. In germline, CDR1 is SGHRS, CDR2 YFSETQ. The CDR3 DNA is TGCGCCAGCAGCCCTAATAATTACAGGGTGAACACTGAAGCTTTCTTT. Translation: CASSPNNYRVNTEAFF.

The table lists this clone with a count of one. A far larger clone lies a single base away; this is likely a read error. The chain employs TRBV7-9 and TRBJ2-1; TRBD2 aligns across 14 bases. J gave up 7 bases and V 4 bases, and 3 bases lay outside the gene matches. The CDR3 totals 15 residues. CDR1 SEHNR and CDR2 FQNEAQ come from the germline V gene (reference sequence). This chain's CDR3 is CASSSGTSGGNEQFF. In DNA form, the CDR3 reads TGTGCCAGCAGCTCTGGGACTAGCGGGGGTAATGAGCAGTTCTTC.

The chain couples TRBV3-1 (or the pseudogene TRBV3-2) to TRBJ1-1, with D possibly TRBD1 on 6 matching bases. The CDR3 is 18 amino acids. The V and J ends lost 0 bases and 5 bases respectively, with 22 bases between them. Germline CDR1 LGHDT, CDR2 YNNKEL (reference sequence). The CDR3 DNA is TGTGCCAGCAGCCAAGAAGGCCTACAGGGAAGATGGGGAACTGAAGCTTTCTTT. This codes for CASSQEGLQGRWGTEAFF.

With regard to this clone: Different DNA sequences within this sample yield the same CDR3. This sequence joins TRBV6-5 and TRBJ2-1; a weak D match, TRBD2 (5 bases). In germline, CDR1 is MNHEY, CDR2 SVGAGI. The CDR3 length is 14 residues. V was clipped by 6 bases and J by 0 bases, with 9 bases between them. As DNA, the CDR3 is TGTGCCAGCAGCCGGGGAAGCTCCTACAATGAGCAGTTCTTC. Its translation is CASSRGSSYNEQFF.

The rearrangement joins TRBV4-1 to TRBJ2-2, with D possibly matching TRBD2 (6 bases). CDR3 length: 20 residues. V was shortened by 0 bases and J by 2 bases, with 22 bases between the two germline ends. Germline values: CDR1 MGHRA, CDR2 YSYEKL. CDR3 residues: CASSQDRWSGEGPNTGELFF. In nucleotides, the CDR3 is TGCGCCAGCAGCCAAGATCGTTGGTCGGGGGAAGGCCCCAACACCGGGGAGCTGTTTTTT.